This T cell receptor beta chain was profiled in a study of blood T cell repertoires in COVID-19. As for the study in general: Acute-phase and convalescent COVID-19 samples originated in the United States, Italy and Spain. Sample material is recorded as cDNA or gDNA derived from T cells, B-cell-depleted T cells, or PBMCs.

Enrolled during active infection, Seattle patients were then followed longitudinally. V was pared by 2 bases and J by 7 bases, with 8 bases of the junction left unmatched. The germline CDR1 and CDR2 sequences are LGHDT and YNNKEL (reference sequence). The CDR3 runs 15 residues. In the original workflow: Nucleated cell counts were estimated from reference gene primer amplification. This table comes from immunoSEQ multiplex PCR, and its TCRdb copy is limited to in-frame clones, with some not included. V and J calls and clone size are as listed in that table; D and trimming were resolved from the DNA. This sample has under 300,000 clones, with around 85% found just once.

The receptor's source is a woman aged 25 to 39 with COVID-19, enrolled during active disease. Source material: peripheral blood. The chain uses TRBV3-1 (or the pseudogene TRBV3-2) and TRBJ1-2, with 9 bases lining up with TRBD1. The CDR3 DNA is TGTGCCAGCAGCCAACAATGGGGACAGGGAAGTGGCTACACCTTC. Its protein product is CASSQQWGQGSGYTF.